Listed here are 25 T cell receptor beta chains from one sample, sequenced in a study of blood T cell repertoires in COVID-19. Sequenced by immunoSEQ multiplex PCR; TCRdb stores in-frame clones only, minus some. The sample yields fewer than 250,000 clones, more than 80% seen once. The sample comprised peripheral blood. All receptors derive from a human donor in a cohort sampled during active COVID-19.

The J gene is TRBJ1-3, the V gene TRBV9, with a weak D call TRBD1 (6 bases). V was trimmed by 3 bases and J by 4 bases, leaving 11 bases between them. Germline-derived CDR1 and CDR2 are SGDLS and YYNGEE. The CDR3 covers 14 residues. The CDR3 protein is CASSATGSGNTIYF. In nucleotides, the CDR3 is TGTGCCAGCAGCGCGACAGGATCGGGAAACACCATATATTTT.

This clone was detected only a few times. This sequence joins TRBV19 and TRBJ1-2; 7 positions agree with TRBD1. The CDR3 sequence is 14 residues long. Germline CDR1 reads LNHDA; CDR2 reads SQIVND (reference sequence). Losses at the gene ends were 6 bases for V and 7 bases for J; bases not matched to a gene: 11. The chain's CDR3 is CASRDKGQKGGYTF. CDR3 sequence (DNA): TGTGCCAGTAGAGACAAGGGACAGAAAGGTGGCTACACCTTC. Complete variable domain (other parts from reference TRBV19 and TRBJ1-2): DGGITQSPKYLFRKEGQNVTLSCEQNLNHDAMYWYRQDPGQGLRLIYYSQIVNDFQKGDIAEGYSVSREKKESFPLTVTSAQKNPTAFYLCASRDKGQKGGYTFGSGTRLTVV.

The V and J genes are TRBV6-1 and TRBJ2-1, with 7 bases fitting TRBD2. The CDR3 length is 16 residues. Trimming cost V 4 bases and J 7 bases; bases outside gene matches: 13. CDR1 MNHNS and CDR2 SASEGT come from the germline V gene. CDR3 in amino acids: CASSGQAGREGNEQFF. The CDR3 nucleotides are TGTGCCAGCAGTGGACAAGCGGGGAGGGAAGGGAATGAGCAGTTCTTC.

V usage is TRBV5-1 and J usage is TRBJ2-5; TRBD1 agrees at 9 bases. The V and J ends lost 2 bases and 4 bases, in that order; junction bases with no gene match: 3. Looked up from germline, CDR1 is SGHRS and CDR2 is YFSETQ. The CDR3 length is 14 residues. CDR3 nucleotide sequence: TGCGCCAGCAGCTTACAGGGGGCGGCAGAGACCCAGTACTTC. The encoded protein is CASSLQGAAETQYF.

The CDR3 DNA follows: TGTGCCAGCAGTCGCACAATCCGGGCAGGGCGAGATTCACCCCTCCACTTT. It translates to CASSRTIRAGRDSPLHF. The rearrangement joins TRBV6-6 to TRBJ1-6, with D tentatively TRBD1 (5 bases). Trimming cost V 5 bases and J 8 bases, with 22 bases left between them. The germline V gene has CDR1 MNHNY and CDR2 SVGAGI (reference sequence). The length of the CDR3 is 17 residues.

The CDR3 sequence: CASSLVPLRNEKLFF. The CDR3 DNA follows: TGTGCCAGCAGCTTAGTCCCCCTACGGAATGAAAAACTGTTTTTT. The chain joins TRBV11-2 to TRBJ1-4; no firm D call. CDR1 and CDR2 from the germline V gene are SGHAT and FQNNGV. This CDR3 spans 15 amino acids. Between the trimmed V and J ends, which lost 1 base and 5 bases, there was a span of 11 bases.

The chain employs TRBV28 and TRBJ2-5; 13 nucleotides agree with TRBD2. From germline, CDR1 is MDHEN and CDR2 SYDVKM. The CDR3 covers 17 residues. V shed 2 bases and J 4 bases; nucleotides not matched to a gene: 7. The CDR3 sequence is CASSLKGLAGRGETQYF. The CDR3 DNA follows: TGTGCCAGCAGTTTAAAGGGACTAGCGGGAAGGGGAGAGACCCAGTACTTC.

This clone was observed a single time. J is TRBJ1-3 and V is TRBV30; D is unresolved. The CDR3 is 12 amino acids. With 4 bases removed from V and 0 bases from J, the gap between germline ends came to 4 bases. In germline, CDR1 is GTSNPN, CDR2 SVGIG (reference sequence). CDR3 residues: CAWTHSGNTIYF. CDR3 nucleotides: TGTGCCTGGACCCACTCTGGAAACACCATATATTTT.

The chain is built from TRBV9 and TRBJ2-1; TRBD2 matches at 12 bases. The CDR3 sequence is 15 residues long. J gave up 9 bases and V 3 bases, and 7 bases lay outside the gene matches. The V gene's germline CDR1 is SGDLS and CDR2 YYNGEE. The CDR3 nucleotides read TGTGCCAGCAGCGCCCGACTAGCGGGAGAAAGTGAGCAGTTCTTC. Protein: CASSARLAGESEQFF. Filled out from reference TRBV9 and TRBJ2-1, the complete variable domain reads DSGVTQTPKHLITATGQRVTLRCSPRSGDLSVYWYQQSLDQGLQFLIQYYNGEERAKGNILERFSAQQFPDLHSELNLSSLELGDSALYFCASSARLAGESEQFFGPGTRLTVL.

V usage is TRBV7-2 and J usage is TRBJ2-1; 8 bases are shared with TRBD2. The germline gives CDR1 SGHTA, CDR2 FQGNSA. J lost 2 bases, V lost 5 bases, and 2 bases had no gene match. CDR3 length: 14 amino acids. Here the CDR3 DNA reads TGTGCCAGCAGCCGGGGGGGGACCTACAATGAGCAGTTCTTC. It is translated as CASSRGGTYNEQFF. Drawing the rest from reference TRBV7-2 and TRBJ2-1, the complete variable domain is GAGVSQSPSNKVTEKGKDVELRCDPISGHTALYWYRQSLGQGLEFLIYFQGNSAPDKSGLPSDRFSAERTGGSVSTLTIQRTQQEDSAVYLCASSRGGTYNEQFFGPGTRLTVL.

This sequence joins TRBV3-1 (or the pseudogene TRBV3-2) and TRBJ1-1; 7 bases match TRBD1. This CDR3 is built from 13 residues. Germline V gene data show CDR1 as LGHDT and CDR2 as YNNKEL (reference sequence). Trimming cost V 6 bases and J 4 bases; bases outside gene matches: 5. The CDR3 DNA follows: TGTGCCAGCAGGGTACAGGGGACCACTGAAGCTTTCTTT. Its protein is CASRVQGTTEAFF.

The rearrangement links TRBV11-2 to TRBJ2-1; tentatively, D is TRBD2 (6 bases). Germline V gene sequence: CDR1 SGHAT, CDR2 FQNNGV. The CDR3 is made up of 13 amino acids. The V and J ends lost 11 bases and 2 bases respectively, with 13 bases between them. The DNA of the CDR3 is TGTGCCTACCGGGCGGGACCCTACAATGAGCAGTTCTTC. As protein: CAYRAGPYNEQFF. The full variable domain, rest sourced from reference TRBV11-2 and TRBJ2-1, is EAGVAQSPRYKIIEKRQSVAFWCNPISGHATLYWYQQILGQGPKLLIQFQNNGVVDDSQLPKDRFSAERLKGVDSTLKIQPAKLEDSAVYLCAYRAGPYNEQFFGPGTRLTVL.

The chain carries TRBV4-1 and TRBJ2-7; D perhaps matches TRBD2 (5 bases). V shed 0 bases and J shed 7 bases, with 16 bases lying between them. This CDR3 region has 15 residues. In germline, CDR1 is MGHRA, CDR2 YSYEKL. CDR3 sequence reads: CASSQDRGSGLEQYF. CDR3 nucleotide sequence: TGCGCCAGCAGCCAAGATCGTGGATCGGGGTTGGAGCAGTACTTC.

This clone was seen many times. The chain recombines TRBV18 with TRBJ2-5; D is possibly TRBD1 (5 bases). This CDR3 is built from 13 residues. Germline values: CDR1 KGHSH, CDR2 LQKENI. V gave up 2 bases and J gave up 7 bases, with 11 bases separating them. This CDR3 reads CASSPGQGRTQYF. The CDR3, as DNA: TGTGCCAGCTCACCAGGGCAGGGAAGGACCCAGTACTTC. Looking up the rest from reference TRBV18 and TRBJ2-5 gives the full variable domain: NAGVMQNPRHLVRRRGQEARLRCSPMKGHSHVYWYRQLPEEGLKFMVYLQKENIIDESGMPKERFSAEFPKEGPSILRIQQVVRGDSAAYFCASSPGQGRTQYFGPGTRLLVL.

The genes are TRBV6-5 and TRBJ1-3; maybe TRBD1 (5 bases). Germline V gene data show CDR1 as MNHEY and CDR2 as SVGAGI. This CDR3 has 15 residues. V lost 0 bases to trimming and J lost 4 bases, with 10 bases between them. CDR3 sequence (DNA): TGTGCCAGCAGTTACTCGGGGCAGGGAGGAAACACCATATATTTT. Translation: CASSYSGQGGNTIYF.

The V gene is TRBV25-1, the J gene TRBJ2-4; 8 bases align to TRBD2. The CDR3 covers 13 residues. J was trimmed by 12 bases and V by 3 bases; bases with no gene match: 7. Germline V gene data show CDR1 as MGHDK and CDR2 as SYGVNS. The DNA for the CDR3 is TGTGCCAGCAGTGAGATTAGCGGGATTTCTCAGTACTTC. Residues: CASSEISGISQYF.

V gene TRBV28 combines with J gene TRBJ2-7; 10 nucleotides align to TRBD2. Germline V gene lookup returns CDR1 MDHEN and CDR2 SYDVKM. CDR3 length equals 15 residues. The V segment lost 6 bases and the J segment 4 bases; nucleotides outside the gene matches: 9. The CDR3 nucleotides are TGTGCCAGCAGCTCTAGCGGGAGTGAACGGTACGAGCAGTACTTC. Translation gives CASSSSGSERYEQYF.

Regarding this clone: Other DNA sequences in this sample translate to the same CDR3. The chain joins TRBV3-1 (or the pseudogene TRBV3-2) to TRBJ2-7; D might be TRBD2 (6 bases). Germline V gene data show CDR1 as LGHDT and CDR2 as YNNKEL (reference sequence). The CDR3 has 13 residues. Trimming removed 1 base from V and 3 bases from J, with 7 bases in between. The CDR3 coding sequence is TGTGCCAGCAGCCAAGGGGGGGTCTACGAGCAGTACTTC. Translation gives CASSQGGVYEQYF.

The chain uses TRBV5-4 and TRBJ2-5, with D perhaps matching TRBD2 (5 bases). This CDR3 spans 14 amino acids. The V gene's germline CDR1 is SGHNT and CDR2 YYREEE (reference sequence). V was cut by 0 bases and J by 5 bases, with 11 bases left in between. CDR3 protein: CASSLVGSKETQYF. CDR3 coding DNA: TGTGCCAGCAGCTTGGTAGGGAGTAAGGAGACCCAGTACTTC.

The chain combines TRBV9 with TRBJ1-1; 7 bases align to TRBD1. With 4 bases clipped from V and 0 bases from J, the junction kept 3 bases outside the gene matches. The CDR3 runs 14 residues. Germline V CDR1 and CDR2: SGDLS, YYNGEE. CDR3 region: CASSFTGVNTEAFF. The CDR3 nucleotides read TGTGCCAGCAGCTTCACAGGGGTGAACACTGAAGCTTTCTTT.

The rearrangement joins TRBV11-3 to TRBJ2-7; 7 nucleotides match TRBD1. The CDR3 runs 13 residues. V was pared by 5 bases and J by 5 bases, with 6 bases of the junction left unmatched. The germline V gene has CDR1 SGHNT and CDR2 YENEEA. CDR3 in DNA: TGTGCCAGCAGCAGACAGGGCGTCGACGAGCAGTACTTC. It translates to CASSRQGVDEQYF.

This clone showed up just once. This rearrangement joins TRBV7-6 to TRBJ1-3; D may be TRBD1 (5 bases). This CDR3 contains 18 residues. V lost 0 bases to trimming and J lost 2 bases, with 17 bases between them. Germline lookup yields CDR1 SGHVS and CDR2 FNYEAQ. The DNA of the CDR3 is TGTGCCAGCAGCTTAGCCGAGATCTTCAAGGGGACTGGAAACACCATATATTTT. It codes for CASSLAEIFKGTGNTIYF.

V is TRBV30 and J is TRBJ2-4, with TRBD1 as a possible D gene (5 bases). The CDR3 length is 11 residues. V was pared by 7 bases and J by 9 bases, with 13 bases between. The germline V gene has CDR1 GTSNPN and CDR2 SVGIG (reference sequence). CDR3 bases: TGTGCCTCTAAGGGGATGGGCATTCAGTACTTC. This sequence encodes CASKGMGIQYF.

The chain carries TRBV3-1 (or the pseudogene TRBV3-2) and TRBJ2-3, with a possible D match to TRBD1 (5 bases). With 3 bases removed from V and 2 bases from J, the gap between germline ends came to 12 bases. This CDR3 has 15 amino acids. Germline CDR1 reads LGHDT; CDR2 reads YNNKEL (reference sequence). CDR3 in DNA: TGTGCCAGCAGCCATAAGAGCAGGGCCACAGATACGCAGTATTTT. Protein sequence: CASSHKSRATDTQYF.

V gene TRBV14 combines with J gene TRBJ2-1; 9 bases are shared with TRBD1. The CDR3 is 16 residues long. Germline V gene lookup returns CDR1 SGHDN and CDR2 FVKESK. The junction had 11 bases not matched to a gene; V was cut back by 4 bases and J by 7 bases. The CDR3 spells CASSRRDRVKLNEQFF. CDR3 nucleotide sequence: TGTGCCAGCAGCCGTCGGGACAGGGTAAAATTGAATGAGCAGTTCTTC.